The 6 T cell receptor beta chains below were found in one sample sequenced in a study of T cell responses to AZD1222 COVID-19 vaccine. TCRdb's copy holds only in-frame clones and misses some; the assay was immunoSEQ multiplex PCR. This table has 150,000 to 200,000 clones, 85% to 95% appearing once. Sequences were derived from peripheral blood, sampled on day 0 of AZD1222 vaccination. The receptors originated from an adult in good health.

The gene calls are TRBV7-9 and TRBJ2-2; the D is unclear. Looked up from germline, CDR1 is SEHNR and CDR2 is FQNEAQ (reference sequence). CDR3 length: 13 residues. V gave up 1 base and J gave up 6 bases, with 6 bases separating them. The CDR3 protein is CASSLEFAGELFF. The CDR3 DNA follows: TGTGCCAGCAGCTTAGAATTTGCCGGGGAGCTGTTTTTT. Together with reference TRBV7-9 and TRBJ2-2, the CDR3 gives the full variable domain: DTGVSQNPRHKITKRGQNVTFRCDPISEHNRLYWYRQTLGQGPEFLTYFQNEAQLEKSRLLSDRFSAERPKGSFSTLEIQRTEQGDSAMYLCASSLEFAGELFFGEGSRLTVL.

A word on this clone: The junction departs from germline at one end; a sequencing error may be responsible. J is TRBJ2-7 and V is TRBV5-5, with D possibly TRBD2 on 7 matching bases. CDR3 length: 12 residues. Germline values: CDR1 SGHKS, CDR2 YYEKEE (reference sequence). This chain's CDR3 is CASSFRGRGGTF. The CDR3 coding sequence is TGTGCCAGCAGCTTCCGAGGTAGGGGGGGTACATTC.

This chain links TRBV12-3 or TRBV12-4 with TRBJ2-1, with a weak D call TRBD2 (6 bases). With 7 bases removed from V and 8 bases from J, the gap between germline ends came to 15 bases. CDR3 length: 13 amino acids. DNA of the CDR3: TGTGCCAGCACCAATCAACTAGCCGATGAGCAGTTCTTC. This encodes CASTNQLADEQFF.

In its sample, this clone was seen a few times. V is TRBV18 and J is TRBJ1-2; D unclear. CDR3 length: 13 residues. Trimming took off 6 bases at V and 3 bases at J, with 11 bases between the two ends. Germline loops: CDR1 KGHSH, CDR2 LQKENI. The CDR3 sequence: CASSAGSDYGYTF. CDR3 nucleotide sequence: TGTGCCAGCTCGGCTGGATCCGACTATGGCTACACCTTC.

The V and J genes are TRBV4-1 and TRBJ2-7; D gene ambiguous. The V end was cut by 4 bases, the J end by 0 bases, with 13 bases between. This CDR3 is built from 15 residues. CDR1 and CDR2 (germline): MGHRA, YSYEKL. In nucleotides, the CDR3 is TGCGCCAGCAGCCCGCACCCGGGCCGCTCCTACGAGCAGTACTTC. Translating gives CASSPHPGRSYEQYF.

The V and J genes are TRBV5-5 and TRBJ1-1; D perhaps matches TRBD1 (5 bases). Trimming took 0 bases from V and 7 from J, leaving 16 bases between them. CDR3 length: 15 residues. Germline loops: CDR1 SGHKS, CDR2 YYEKEE (reference sequence). CDR3 DNA sequence: TGTGCCAGCAGCTTGGGGCCGGCCGGGGCTGGTGAAGCTTTCTTT. It translates to CASSLGPAGAGEAFF. The full variable domain, with the rest looked up from reference TRBV5-5 and TRBJ1-1, is DAGVTQSPTHLIKTRGQQVTLRCSPISGHKSVSWYQQVLGQGPQFIFQYYEKEERGRGNFPDRFSARQFPNYSSELNVNALLLGDSALYLCASSLGPAGAGEAFFGQGTRLTVV.